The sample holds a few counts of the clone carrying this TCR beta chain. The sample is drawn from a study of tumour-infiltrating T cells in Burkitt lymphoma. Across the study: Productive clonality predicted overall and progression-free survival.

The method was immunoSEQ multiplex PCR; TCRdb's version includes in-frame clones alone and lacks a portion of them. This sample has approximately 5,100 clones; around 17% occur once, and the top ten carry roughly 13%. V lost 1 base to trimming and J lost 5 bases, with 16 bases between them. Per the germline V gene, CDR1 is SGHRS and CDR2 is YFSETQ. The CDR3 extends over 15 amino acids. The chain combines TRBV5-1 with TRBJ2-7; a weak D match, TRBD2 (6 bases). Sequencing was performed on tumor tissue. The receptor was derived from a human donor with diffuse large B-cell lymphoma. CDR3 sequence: CASSLLGGEVHEQYF. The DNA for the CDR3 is TGCGCCAGCAGCTTGTTGGGGGGAGAGGTCCACGAGCAGTACTTC. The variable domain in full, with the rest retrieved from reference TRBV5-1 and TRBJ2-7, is KAGVTQTPRYLIKTRGQQVTLSCSPISGHRSVSWYQQTPGQGLQFLFEYFSETQRNKGNFPGRFSGRQFSNSRSEMNVSTLELGDSALYLCASSLLGGEVHEQYFGPGTRLTVT.